This is a list of T cell receptor beta chains from one sample in a study of regulatory T cells in long-lasting Graves disease. TCRdb independently ran MiXCR on the multiplex PCR reads; one entry per CDR3 protein. The sample carries approximately 540,000 distinct CDR3 sequences, about 12% recorded once. These same data were also listed under a study on T cells in Graves' hyperthyroidism and ophthalmopathy.

Sequenced here: peripheral blood mononuclear cells (PBMCs), sampled at new diagnosis, from a patient treated with antithyroid drugs. Receptors were obtained from a woman under 40 with Graves disease. Both conserved end residues are part of each CDR3. A D gene is named only where the DNA matches it firmly. Expanded clones get a size class; other rows say once, few or many, or leave the size out.

TRBJ1-6,TRBD1,many,TRBV27,CASSSGQGRSPLHF,TGTGCCAGCAGCAGTGGACAGGGGCGGTCACCCCTCCACTTT
TRBJ1-5,.,many,TRBV2,CASSASALSAQHF,TGTGCCAGCAGCGCCTCGGCTCTCTCAGCCCAGCATTTT
TRBJ1-4,TRBD1,many,TRBV7-9,CASSRPGQGYGKLFF,TGTGCCAGCAGCCGTCCGGGACAGGGTTATGGAAAACTGTTTTTT
TRBJ1-1,TRBD1,many,TRBV5-6,CASSRTGAVEAFF,TGTGCCAGCAGCCGGACAGGGGCCGTCGAAGCTTTCTTT
TRBJ1-5,TRBD1,.,TRBV6-2/TRBV6-3,CACSYSDTGGPPQHF,TGTGCCTGCAGTTACTCGGACACAGGGGGCCCGCCCCAGCATTTT
TRBJ2-5,TRBD2,.,TRBV12-3/TRBV12-4,CASSPLAGGPSETQYF,TGTGCCAGCAGCCCTCTAGCGGGAGGGCCGTCTGAGACCCAGTACTTC
TRBJ2-7,TRBD2,.,TRBV7-6,CASSSTTGTRDEQYF,TGTGCCAGCAGCTCCACTACCGGGACTAGGGACGAGCAGTACTTC
TRBJ1-1,.,few,TRBV5-6,CASRLKTGLNTEAFF,TGTGCCAGCAGGCTAAAAACAGGGTTGAACACTGAAGCTTTCTTT
TRBJ2-7,TRBD1,many,TRBV7-9,CASSGRDRAYEQYF,TGTGCCAGCAGCGGCCGGGACAGGGCCTACGAGCAGTACTTC
TRBJ1-1,.,many,TRBV5-1,CASSLVGGEGTEAFF,TGCGCCAGCAGCTTGGTAGGAGGGGAGGGGACTGAAGCTTTCTTT
TRBJ1-6,.,few,TRBV27,CASSSPGSSYNSPLHF,TGTGCCAGCAGCTCCCCTGGTTCCTCCTATAATTCACCCCTCCACTTT
TRBJ2-3,TRBD2,few,TRBV15,CATSRDRGLAGGLADTQYF,TGTGCCACCAGCAGAGACCGGGGTCTAGCGGGAGGGCTAGCAGATACGCAGTATTTT
TRBJ2-7,TRBD2,.,TRBV9,CASSVLAGGPEEQYF,TGTGCCAGCAGCGTATTAGCGGGAGGGCCCGAGGAGCAGTACTTC
TRBJ2-7,TRBD1,.,TRBV20-1,CSARPPGQGDYEQYF,TGCAGTGCTAGGCCCCCGGGACAGGGTGATTACGAGCAGTACTTC
TRBJ2-5,.,few,TRBV28,CASSLHLRAETQYF,TGTGCCAGCAGTTTACACTTGAGGGCCGAGACCCAGTACTTC
TRBJ2-7,.,many,TRBV2,CASSPGPAREQYF,TGTGCCAGCAGTCCGGGGCCCGCGAGGGAGCAGTACTTC
TRBJ2-5,.,many,TRBV11-3,CASSLEMSDRQETQYF,TGTGCCAGCAGCTTAGAAATGAGTGACAGGCAAGAGACCCAGTACTTC
TRBJ1-1,.,few,TRBV20-1,CSASVQVFTEAFF,TGCAGTGCTAGTGTTCAGGTCTTCACTGAAGCTTTCTTT
TRBJ2-2,.,.,TRBV3-1,CASSQGFGTGELFF,TGTGCCAGCAGCCAGGGTTTCGGCACCGGGGAGCTGTTTTTT
TRBJ2-3,.,many,TRBV11-2,CASSFRQEAGDTQYF,TGCGCCAGCAGCTTTCGACAGGAGGCTGGGGATACGCAGTATTTT
TRBJ2-7,TRBD2,.,TRBV28,CASSLRGLALYEQYF,TGTGCCAGCAGTTTGAGGGGACTAGCGCTCTACGAGCAGTACTTC
TRBJ1-1,.,many,TRBV2,CASRRLKLTEAFF,TGTGCCAGCCGTCGCCTAAAACTCACTGAAGCTTTCTTT
TRBJ2-7,TRBD1,.,TRBV11-2,CASRYRDRDPYEQYF,TGTGCCAGCAGATACCGGGACAGGGATCCCTACGAGCAGTACTTC
TRBJ2-5,.,.,TRBV6-5,CASSYNDQETQYF,TGTGCCAGCAGTTACAACGACCAAGAGACCCAGTACTTC
TRBJ1-1,.,many,TRBV27,CASSAGNTEAFF,TGTGCCAGCAGCGCAGGGAACACTGAAGCTTTCTTT
TRBJ2-7,.,many,TRBV2,CASSELAREQYF,TGTGCCAGCAGTGAACTAGCTAGGGAGCAGTACTTC
TRBJ2-1,TRBD2,many,TRBV7-3,CASSISGSKSYNEQFF,TGTGCCAGCAGCATTAGCGGGAGTAAATCCTACAATGAGCAGTTCTTC
TRBJ2-7,TRBD1,many,TRBV7-2,CASSFTGTGGFEQYF,TGTGCCAGCAGCTTCACCGGGACAGGGGGCTTCGAGCAGTACTTC
TRBJ2-5,.,many,TRBV11-2,CASSRIPKETQYF,TGTGCCAGCAGCCGAATCCCAAAGGAGACCCAGTACTTC
TRBJ1-1,.,few,TRBV29-1,CSVETLGTNTEAFF,TGCAGCGTTGAAACTCTCGGGACCAACACTGAAGCTTTCTTT
TRBJ2-3,TRBD2,few,TRBV18,CASELAGGSDTQYF,TGTGCCAGCGAGCTAGCGGGAGGGTCAGATACGCAGTATTTT
TRBJ1-4,.,many,TRBV20-1,CSAPDPRAFREKLFF,TGCAGTGCCCCGGATCCCAGGGCGTTTCGCGAAAAACTGTTTTTT
TRBJ2-7,TRBD2,many,TRBV20-1,CSASTGGIMGEQYF,TGCAGTGCTAGTACGGGGGGGATAATGGGCGAGCAGTACTTC
TRBJ1-2,.,few,TRBV4-3,CASSQGRESLTNYGYTF,TGCGCCAGCAGCCAAGGGAGGGAGAGTCTAACTAACTATGGCTACACCTTC
TRBJ1-1,TRBD1,.,TRBV11-2,CASSPEQGAPTEAFF,TGTGCCAGCAGCCCCGAGCAGGGGGCGCCCACTGAAGCTTTCTTT
TRBJ2-1,.,many,TRBV5-1,CASSLGGGPTNEQFF,TGCGCCAGCAGCTTGGGGGGGGGCCCGACGAATGAGCAGTTCTTC
TRBJ2-2,.,.,TRBV3-1,CASSPTYYAGELFF,TGTGCCAGCAGCCCAACCTATTACGCCGGGGAGCTGTTTTTT
TRBJ2-7,TRBD1,many,TRBV11-2,CASSLDLGSWDRQDHEQYF,TGTGCCAGCAGCTTAGATCTCGGAAGTTGGGACAGGCAGGACCACGAGCAGTACTTC
TRBJ2-1,TRBD2,few,TRBV7-2,CASSSGVAGVYNEQFF,TGTGCCAGCAGCTCTGGGGTAGCGGGGGTCTACAATGAGCAGTTCTTC
TRBJ2-1,TRBD2,.,TRBV29-1,CSVDSWASGAYNEQFF,TGCAGCGTTGATTCTTGGGCTAGCGGGGCCTACAATGAGCAGTTCTTC
TRBJ2-1,TRBD2,few,TRBV20-1,CSARSEAGFYNEQFF,TGCAGTGCTAGATCAGAAGCGGGGTTCTACAATGAGCAGTTCTTC
TRBJ1-6,.,few,TRBV19,CASSIRNSPLHF,TGTGCCAGTAGTATTAGAAATTCACCCCTCCACTTT
TRBJ2-6,.,many,TRBV18,CASSPQESGANVLTF,TGTGCCAGCTCACCACAGGAGTCTGGGGCCAACGTCCTGACTTTC
TRBJ2-3,.,.,TRBV5-4,CASSLGGGGTHTQYF,TGTGCCAGCAGCTTGGGGGGAGGCGGCACACATACGCAGTATTTT
TRBJ2-1,.,few,TRBV6-2/TRBV6-3,CASRHNLGVRSYNEQFF,TGTGCCAGCAGACACAATCTAGGTGTTCGGTCCTACAATGAGCAGTTCTTC
TRBJ2-7,.,many,TRBV28,CASSLSGVGVEQYF,TGTGCCAGCAGTTTGTCTGGGGTGGGGGTCGAGCAGTACTTC
TRBJ2-7,TRBD2,many,TRBV19,CASSMGLGTYEQYF,TGTGCCAGTAGTATGGGACTAGGTACCTACGAGCAGTACTTC
TRBJ2-2,.,few,TRBV6-1,CARKGAGGSAGELFF,TGTGCCCGCAAGGGGGCGGGAGGTTCGGCCGGGGAGCTGTTTTTT
TRBJ1-3,TRBD1,.,TRBV20-1,CSARDPGAGGLLSGNTIYF,TGCAGTGCTAGAGATCCTGGGGCAGGGGGATTATTGTCTGGAAACACCATATATTTT